This TCR beta chain was captured in a study of regulatory dendritic cells for organ transplantation. Some clones are missing from TCRdb's copy, which holds only in-frame ones; the method was immunoSEQ multiplex PCR. The table has fewer than 40,000 clones, 85% to 90% seen once; the top ten hold 0.05% to 0.065%. The sequencing input was naive CD4+ T cells from blood. The subset denotes: CD45RA+ naive T cells. This TCR was sampled from a human donor in good health.

The CDR3 coding sequence is TGTGCCAGTAGTATAGCCCAGGACGAAAAACTGTTTTTT. Translating gives CASSIAQDEKLFF. The V call is TRBV19, the J call TRBJ1-4; unclear D gene. Germline CDR1 LNHDA, CDR2 SQIVND (reference sequence). CDR3 size: 13 residues. V was cut by 1 base and J by 8 bases, with 8 bases left in between.